These T cell receptor beta chains were read from a single sample in a study of cytomegalovirus exposure and HLA in healthy donors. Sequencing was performed with immunoSEQ multiplex PCR; in TCRdb, only in-frame clones are kept and a portion is missing. The profile shows over 35,000 clones, around two thirds of them singletons. The specimen was PBMCs. These TCRs come from a human donor in good health. CDR3s include the opening cysteine and the closing phenylalanine or tryptophan. The D gene is left open where the match is weak. Size tells how often a clone was seen (once, few, many) or the class of an expanded clone, and some rows leave it out.

CDR3 protein: CASSLERAGETQYF
CDR3 DNA: TGCGCCAGCAGCCTCGAACGGGCGGGAGAGACCCAGTACTTC
D gene: -
J gene: TRBJ2-5
V gene: TRBV4-1
clone size: few

CDR3 protein: CASSLGPQGANQPQHF
CDR3 DNA: TGTGCCAGCTCCCTTGGACCACAGGGGGCTAATCAGCCCCAGCATTTT
D gene: TRBD1
J gene: TRBJ1-5
V gene: TRBV5-6
clone size: -

CDR3 protein: CASSLVESYGYTF
CDR3 DNA: TGTGCCAGCAGCTTAGTAGAGTCATATGGCTACACCTTC
D gene: -
J gene: TRBJ1-2
V gene: TRBV7-8
clone size: -

CDR3 protein: CASSLPTKGAFF
CDR3 DNA: TGTGCCAGCAGTCTACCGACTAAGGGAGCTTTCTTT
D gene: -
J gene: TRBJ1-1
V gene: TRBV28
clone size: -

CDR3 protein: CASLGREQYF
CDR3 DNA: TGTGCCAGCCTAGGCCGCGAGCAGTACTTC
D gene: -
J gene: TRBJ2-7
V gene: TRBV6-1
clone size: -

CDR3 protein: CASSPDSGEKLFF
CDR3 DNA: TGTGCCAGCAGCCCGGATTCGGGGGAAAAACTGTTTTTT
D gene: -
J gene: TRBJ1-4
V gene: TRBV7-2
clone size: -

CDR3 protein: CASSSSRMESYGYTF
CDR3 DNA: TGTGCCAGCAGCTCCTCCCGCATGGAGAGCTATGGCTACACCTTC
D gene: -
J gene: TRBJ1-2
V gene: TRBV7-9
clone size: -

CDR3 protein: CASRDMANNSPLHF
CDR3 DNA: TGTGCCAGCAGGGACATGGCAAATAATTCACCCCTCCACTTT
D gene: -
J gene: TRBJ1-6
V gene: TRBV6-4
clone size: -

CDR3 protein: CAWSWGGAYQETQYF
CDR3 DNA: TGTGCCTGGAGTTGGGGGGGGGCTTACCAAGAGACCCAGTACTTC
D gene: -
J gene: TRBJ2-5
V gene: TRBV30
clone size: -

CDR3 protein: CASSQRLAGGQRGELFF
CDR3 DNA: TGCGCCAGCAGCCAACGACTAGCGGGGGGGCAGCGTGGGGAGCTGTTTTTT
D gene: TRBD2
J gene: TRBJ2-2
V gene: TRBV4-3
clone size: -

CDR3 protein: CASSPGGAQNTEAFF
CDR3 DNA: TGTGCCAGCAGCCCGGGGGGGGCGCAGAACACTGAAGCTTTCTTT
D gene: -
J gene: TRBJ1-1
V gene: TRBV7-3
clone size: -

CDR3 protein: CASSQEGTASSPLHF
CDR3 DNA: TGCGCCAGCAGCCAAGAAGGGACAGCGTCCTCACCCCTCCACTTT
D gene: TRBD1
J gene: TRBJ1-6
V gene: TRBV4-3
clone size: -

CDR3 protein: CASGLGTGPVALHF
CDR3 DNA: TGTGCCAGCGGCCTAGGGACAGGCCCTGTAGCCCTCCACTTT
D gene: TRBD1
J gene: TRBJ1-6
V gene: TRBV7-9
clone size: -

CDR3 protein: CASSPAGNGYTF
CDR3 DNA: TGTGCCAGCAGTCCCGCGGGTAATGGCTACACCTTC
D gene: -
J gene: TRBJ1-2
V gene: TRBV2
clone size: few

CDR3 protein: CASSFSGLTEAFF
CDR3 DNA: TGCGCCAGCAGCTTTAGCGGGCTCACTGAAGCTTTCTTT
D gene: -
J gene: TRBJ1-1
V gene: TRBV5-1
clone size: -

CDR3 protein: CASSEEQGRNQPQHF
CDR3 DNA: TGTGCCAGCAGTGAAGAGCAGGGCAGGAATCAGCCCCAGCATTTT
D gene: -
J gene: TRBJ1-5
V gene: TRBV2
clone size: -

CDR3 protein: CASSPGNRATNEKLFF
CDR3 DNA: TGTGCCAGTAGTCCGGGGAATAGGGCAACTAATGAAAAACTGTTTTTT
D gene: -
J gene: TRBJ1-4
V gene: TRBV19
clone size: -

CDR3 protein: CASSSRDRGRSAAQHF
CDR3 DNA: TGTGCCAGCAGCTCCCGGGACAGGGGCCGGTCCGCGGCCCAGCATTTT
D gene: TRBD1
J gene: TRBJ1-5
V gene: TRBV5-6
clone size: -

CDR3 protein: CASRLERGTPLHF
CDR3 DNA: TGTGCCAGCAGGCTTGAGAGGGGGACACCCCTCCACTTT
D gene: -
J gene: TRBJ1-6
V gene: TRBV25-1
clone size: -

CDR3 protein: CSVRDYGYTF
CDR3 DNA: TGCAGTGTCAGGGACTATGGCTACACCTTC
D gene: -
J gene: TRBJ1-2
V gene: TRBV20-1
clone size: few

CDR3 protein: CASSLSASLGTGELFF
CDR3 DNA: TGTGCCAGCAGTTTGTCCGCCAGTCTAGGTACCGGGGAGCTGTTTTTT
D gene: -
J gene: TRBJ2-2
V gene: TRBV6-7
clone size: -

CDR3 protein: CSVARSGPGTDTQYF
CDR3 DNA: TGCAGCGTGGCCCGTAGCGGGCCCGGCACAGATACGCAGTATTTT
D gene: TRBD2
J gene: TRBJ2-3
V gene: TRBV29-1
clone size: -

CDR3 protein: CASSSLAVPDTQYF
CDR3 DNA: TGTGCCAGCAGTTCCCTAGCGGTTCCAGATACGCAGTATTTT
D gene: TRBD2
J gene: TRBJ2-3
V gene: TRBV2
clone size: few

CDR3 protein: CASRRDRFSGNTIYF
CDR3 DNA: TGTGCCAGCAGAAGGGACAGATTTTCTGGAAACACCATATATTTT
D gene: TRBD1
J gene: TRBJ1-3
V gene: TRBV2
clone size: -

CDR3 protein: CASSPSLGRSYPNEQFF
CDR3 DNA: TGTGCCAGCAGCCCAAGTTTAGGCAGGTCTTATCCAAATGAGCAGTTCTTC
D gene: -
J gene: TRBJ2-1
V gene: TRBV9
clone size: -

CDR3 protein: CASSPPGRETQYF
CDR3 DNA: TGTGCCAGCTCACCACCTGGCAGGGAGACCCAGTACTTC
D gene: -
J gene: TRBJ2-5
V gene: TRBV18
clone size: -

CDR3 protein: CASSRGNTGELFF
CDR3 DNA: TGTGCCAGCAGTCGGGGAAACACCGGGGAGCTGTTTTTT
D gene: -
J gene: TRBJ2-2
V gene: TRBV5-4
clone size: -

CDR3 protein: CASSADRGFYGYTF
CDR3 DNA: TGTGCCAGCAGCGCAGACAGGGGGTTTTATGGCTACACCTTC
D gene: TRBD1
J gene: TRBJ1-2
V gene: TRBV9
clone size: -

CDR3 protein: CASSRDTNTEAFF
CDR3 DNA: TGCGCCAGCAGCCGGGACACGAACACTGAAGCTTTCTTT
D gene: -
J gene: TRBJ1-1
V gene: TRBV5-1
clone size: few

CDR3 protein: CASSVYRGIDEQYF
CDR3 DNA: TGTGCCAGCAGTGTTTATAGGGGTATCGACGAGCAGTACTTC
D gene: -
J gene: TRBJ2-7
V gene: TRBV2
clone size: few

CDR3 protein: CASSLVRDGETQYF
CDR3 DNA: TGTGCCAGCAGCTTGGTGCGGGACGGGGAGACCCAGTACTTC
D gene: -
J gene: TRBJ2-5
V gene: TRBV5-6
clone size: -

CDR3 protein: CASGSRGSFEKLFF
CDR3 DNA: TGTGCCAGCGGAAGCCGGGGGAGTTTTGAAAAACTGTTTTTT
D gene: -
J gene: TRBJ1-4
V gene: TRBV2
clone size: -

CDR3 protein: CASSPEDSNQPQHF
CDR3 DNA: TGTGCCAGCTCACCGGAGGATAGCAATCAGCCCCAGCATTTT
D gene: -
J gene: TRBJ1-5
V gene: TRBV18
clone size: -

CDR3 protein: CASSSLTGLADTQYF
CDR3 DNA: TGCGCCAGCAGCTCCTTGACAGGGTTGGCAGATACGCAGTATTTT
D gene: TRBD1
J gene: TRBJ2-3
V gene: TRBV5-1
clone size: -

CDR3 protein: CSVRAGGGANVLTF
CDR3 DNA: TGCAGCGTCCGAGCGGGGGGAGGGGCCAACGTCCTGACTTTC
D gene: TRBD2
J gene: TRBJ2-6
V gene: TRBV29-1
clone size: -

CDR3 protein: CSVARVSYNEQFF
CDR3 DNA: TGCAGCGTTGCAAGAGTCTCCTACAATGAGCAGTTCTTC
D gene: -
J gene: TRBJ2-1
V gene: TRBV29-1
clone size: -

CDR3 protein: CASSLSDSPNYGYTF
CDR3 DNA: TGTGCCAGCAGCTTATCGGACAGTCCTAACTATGGCTACACCTTC
D gene: -
J gene: TRBJ1-2
V gene: TRBV7-3
clone size: -

CDR3 protein: CASSIQGGYSPLHF
CDR3 DNA: TGTGCCAGTAGTATCCAGGGCGGTTATTCACCCCTCCACTTT
D gene: -
J gene: TRBJ1-6
V gene: TRBV19
clone size: once

CDR3 protein: CASSLVRGSYEQYF
CDR3 DNA: TGTGCCAGCAGCTTAGTCCGGGGCTCCTACGAGCAGTACTTC
D gene: -
J gene: TRBJ2-7
V gene: TRBV7-2
clone size: few

CDR3 protein: CASSYRGLDTEAFF
CDR3 DNA: TGTGCCAGCAGCTACAGGGGGCTTGACACTGAAGCTTTCTTT
D gene: TRBD1
J gene: TRBJ1-1
V gene: TRBV7-2
clone size: -

CDR3 protein: CASSQLDRDKNIQYF
CDR3 DNA: TGCGCCAGCAGCCAACTGGACAGGGACAAAAACATTCAGTACTTC
D gene: TRBD1
J gene: TRBJ2-4
V gene: TRBV4-1
clone size: -

CDR3 protein: CASSTDRGPLNHYEQYF
CDR3 DNA: TGTGCCAGCTCAACGGACAGGGGGCCCCTCAATCACTACGAGCAGTACTTC
D gene: TRBD1
J gene: TRBJ2-7
V gene: TRBV18
clone size: -

CDR3 protein: CASSHGGNTEAFF
CDR3 DNA: TGTGCCAGCAGCCACGGGGGGAACACTGAAGCTTTCTTT
D gene: -
J gene: TRBJ1-1
V gene: TRBV7-9
clone size: -

CDR3 protein: CASSRTGGDSGNTIYF
CDR3 DNA: TGTGCCAGCAGCCGGACAGGGGGGGACTCTGGAAACACCATATATTTT
D gene: TRBD1
J gene: TRBJ1-3
V gene: TRBV4-2
clone size: -

CDR3 protein: CASSVGLGQGYTEAFF
CDR3 DNA: TGTGCCAGCAGCGTAGGCTTGGGACAGGGGTACACTGAAGCTTTCTTT
D gene: TRBD1
J gene: TRBJ1-1
V gene: TRBV9
clone size: -

CDR3 protein: CASRGSEAFF
CDR3 DNA: TGTGCCAGCCGTGGCTCAGAAGCTTTCTTT
D gene: -
J gene: TRBJ1-1
V gene: TRBV6-6
clone size: -

CDR3 protein: CASNFQLPSTDTQYF
CDR3 DNA: TGTGCCAGCAACTTCCAACTTCCTAGCACAGATACGCAGTATTTT
D gene: -
J gene: TRBJ2-3
V gene: TRBV2
clone size: medium-sized

CDR3 protein: CASIRTGTGGYGYTF
CDR3 DNA: TGTGCCAGCATACGTACCGGGACAGGCGGCTATGGCTACACCTTC
D gene: TRBD1
J gene: TRBJ1-2
V gene: TRBV2
clone size: -

CDR3 protein: CANSLDGIPRTGELFF
CDR3 DNA: TGCGCCAACAGCTTGGACGGGATACCGCGCACCGGGGAGCTGTTTTTT
D gene: -
J gene: TRBJ2-2
V gene: TRBV5-1
clone size: -

CDR3 protein: CASSGGGTAYTIYF
CDR3 DNA: TGTGCCAGCAGTGGGGGAGGAACGGCCTACACCATATATTTT
D gene: -
J gene: TRBJ1-3
V gene: TRBV2
clone size: -

CDR3 protein: CAWSKTGLDTEAFF
CDR3 DNA: TGTGCCTGGAGTAAGACAGGGTTGGACACTGAAGCTTTCTTT
D gene: TRBD1
J gene: TRBJ1-1
V gene: TRBV30
clone size: -

CDR3 protein: CAISDGTGDQPQHF
CDR3 DNA: TGTGCCATCAGTGACGGGACAGGGGACCAGCCCCAGCATTTT
D gene: TRBD1
J gene: TRBJ1-5
V gene: TRBV10-3
clone size: once

CDR3 protein: CASTTDRGNSPLHF
CDR3 DNA: TGTGCCAGCACCACGGACAGGGGGAACTCACCCCTCCACTTT
D gene: TRBD1
J gene: TRBJ1-6
V gene: TRBV6-6
clone size: -

CDR3 protein: CASSHGGLASADTQYF
CDR3 DNA: TGTGCCAGCAGCCATGGGGGACTAGCGTCTGCAGATACGCAGTATTTT
D gene: TRBD2
J gene: TRBJ2-3
V gene: TRBV4-2
clone size: -

CDR3 protein: CASRGRWRGNTIYF
CDR3 DNA: TGTGCCAGCAGAGGGAGGTGGCGTGGAAACACCATATATTTT
D gene: -
J gene: TRBJ1-3
V gene: TRBV9
clone size: -

CDR3 protein: CASSRGQADQETQYF
CDR3 DNA: TGTGCCAGCAGCCGAGGACAGGCAGACCAAGAGACCCAGTACTTC
D gene: TRBD1
J gene: TRBJ2-5
V gene: TRBV9
clone size: -

CDR3 protein: CASSEPWGAGNTIYF
CDR3 DNA: TGCGCCAGCAGTGAGCCATGGGGGGCTGGAAACACCATATATTTT
D gene: -
J gene: TRBJ1-3
V gene: TRBV10-2
clone size: -